Each of the 12 T cell receptor beta chains below was sequenced from the same sample in a study of CD8 T cells in Susac syndrome (dated by TCRdb to the late 2010s). Libraries came from the immunoSEQ multiplex PCR assay. RNA was extracted using the RNeasy kit, and about 0.5 to 1 ug of the RNA was reverse transcribed with random hexamers. In TCRdb, the public reads were trimmed at Q25 with fastp and aligned with MiXCR, with productive beta chains retained. All rows with the same CDR3 protein become a single entry with the most common DNA and genes. This sample has roughly 220,000 distinct CDR3 sequences in its table, and 94% of those were observed once. Around 0.15% of the sample goes to the ten largest clones. The sequencing input was CD4+ T cells from PBMCs. These receptors were obtained from a human donor with Susac syndrome.

This chain joins TRBV10-3 and TRBJ2-6, with 9 bases lining up with TRBD1. V gave up 9 bases and J gave up 0 bases; unmatched junction bases: 3. Per the germline V gene, CDR1 is ENHRY and CDR2 is SYGVKD. This CDR3 contains 15 residues. The CDR3 loop is CAMGQGGSGANVLTF. CDR3 in DNA: TGTGCCATGGGACAGGGAGGCTCTGGGGCCAACGTCCTGACTTTC.

V and J are TRBV20-1 and TRBJ2-5, with 13 bases that match TRBD2. The junction had 5 bases not matched to a gene; V was cut back by 5 bases and J by 2 bases. Germline CDR1 reads DFQATT; CDR2 reads SNEGSKA (reference sequence). There are 15 residues in the CDR3. The CDR3 protein is CSARTSGGSQETQYF. CDR3 DNA sequence: TGCAGTGCTCGGACTAGCGGGGGCTCTCAAGAGACCCAGTACTTC.

The chain employs TRBV20-1 and TRBJ1-5, with D unresolved. This CDR3 region has 13 residues. CDR1 is DFQATT, CDR2 SNEGSKA, per germline (reference sequence). V lost 2 bases, J lost 3 bases, and 8 bases lay in between. CDR3 region: CSARSGANQPQHF. The CDR3 bases are TGCAGTGCTAGAAGCGGAGCCAATCAGCCCCAGCATTTT.

The rearrangement joins TRBV12-3 or TRBV12-4 to TRBJ2-2, with 11 nucleotides matching TRBD2. The CDR3 extends over 16 amino acids. V gave up 7 bases and J gave up 3 bases; unmatched junction bases: 7. This CDR3 reads CASTLAGGLDTGELFF. The CDR3 DNA is TGTGCCAGCACATTAGCGGGGGGGCTCGACACCGGGGAGCTGTTTTTT.

The chain couples TRBV3-1 to TRBJ1-1; D remains ambiguous. The V gene lost 3 bases and the J gene lost 0 bases, with 14 bases spanning the gap. Germline CDR1 reads LGHDT; CDR2 reads YNNKEL (reference sequence). The CDR3 covers 16 residues. CDR3 in DNA: TGTGCCAGCAGCCAGAGAGGAAAACGAATGAACACTGAAGCTTTCTTT. It translates to CASSQRGKRMNTEAFF.

The chain carries TRBV19 and TRBJ1-5, with unresolved D. The V gene lost 2 bases and the J gene lost 7 bases, with 9 bases spanning the gap. Germline V lookup: CDR1 LNHDA, CDR2 SQIVND (reference sequence). The CDR3 has 13 amino acids. The CDR3 loop is CASSIKRSQPQHF. CDR3 in DNA: TGTGCCAGTAGTATAAAACGAAGCCAGCCCCAGCATTTT.

V is TRBV7-2 and J is TRBJ2-6; 9 nucleotides align to TRBD1. After removal of 1 base from V and 9 bases from J, the junction contained 4 bases not matched to a gene. CDR1 and CDR2 (germline): SGHTA, FQGNSA. The CDR3 contains 15 residues. The CDR3 reads CASSLGTGGHNVLTF. The CDR3 nucleotides read TGTGCCAGCAGCTTAGGCACAGGGGGCCACAACGTCCTGACTTTC.

This clonotype was picked up one time. V and J are TRBV30 and TRBJ2-5; tentative D call: TRBD1 (6 bases). The germline V gene has CDR1 GTSNPN and CDR2 SVGIG (reference sequence). V gave up 3 bases and J gave up 6 bases, with 14 bases separating them. The CDR3 spans 13 residues. As DNA, the CDR3 is TGTGCCTGGAGGCAGGGCAGGGGCCAGACCCAGTACTTC. Amino acid sequence: CAWRQGRGQTQYF. The variable domain in full, with the rest retrieved from reference TRBV30 and TRBJ2-5, is SQTIHQWPATLVQPVGSPLSLECTVEGTSNPNLYWYRQAAGRGLQLLFYSVGIGQISSEVPQNLSASRPQDRQFILSSKKLLLSDSGFYLCAWRQGRGQTQYFGPGTRLLVL.

The chain combines TRBV19 with TRBJ2-5; D may correspond to TRBD1 or TRBD2 (7 bases each). The germline V gene has CDR1 LNHDA and CDR2 SQIVND (reference sequence). Trimming took 7 bases from V and 4 from J, leaving 16 bases between them. CDR3 length: 14 amino acids. The CDR3 protein is CASNKGQRGETQYF. The CDR3 DNA sequence: TGTGCCAGTAATAAGGGACAGCGGGGAGAGACCCAGTACTTC.

The table lists this clonotype with a count of one. The chain has TRBV29-1 and TRBJ2-7, with D maybe TRBD2 (5 bases). Germline CDR1 reads SQVTM; CDR2 reads ANQGSEA. CDR3 length equals 12 residues. V lost 0 bases and J 8 bases, leaving 11 bases between the germline ends. CDR3 coding DNA: TGCAGCGTTGAAGAGGGGAGAAGGAAGCAGTACTTC. Encoded protein: CSVEEGRRKQYF.

The J gene is TRBJ2-5, the V gene TRBV3-1, with D hard to call. Trimming removed 1 base at V and 4 bases at J, with 7 bases between. Germline V gives CDR1 LGHDT, CDR2 YNNKEL (reference sequence). The CDR3 spans 13 residues. The CDR3 region has the DNA TGTGCCAGCAGCCAAGGGTTGTTAGAGACCCAGTACTTC. It yields the protein CASSQGLLETQYF.

CDR3 sequence (DNA): TGTGCCAGTAGTATCTCAGGGATATACACTGAAGCTTTCTTT. It is translated as CASSISGIYTEAFF. This rearrangement joins TRBV19 to TRBJ1-1, with D possibly being TRBD1 (5 bases). V was trimmed by 3 bases and J by 3 bases, leaving 11 bases between them. The germline V gene has CDR1 LNHDA and CDR2 SQIVND (reference sequence). The CDR3 spans 14 residues.